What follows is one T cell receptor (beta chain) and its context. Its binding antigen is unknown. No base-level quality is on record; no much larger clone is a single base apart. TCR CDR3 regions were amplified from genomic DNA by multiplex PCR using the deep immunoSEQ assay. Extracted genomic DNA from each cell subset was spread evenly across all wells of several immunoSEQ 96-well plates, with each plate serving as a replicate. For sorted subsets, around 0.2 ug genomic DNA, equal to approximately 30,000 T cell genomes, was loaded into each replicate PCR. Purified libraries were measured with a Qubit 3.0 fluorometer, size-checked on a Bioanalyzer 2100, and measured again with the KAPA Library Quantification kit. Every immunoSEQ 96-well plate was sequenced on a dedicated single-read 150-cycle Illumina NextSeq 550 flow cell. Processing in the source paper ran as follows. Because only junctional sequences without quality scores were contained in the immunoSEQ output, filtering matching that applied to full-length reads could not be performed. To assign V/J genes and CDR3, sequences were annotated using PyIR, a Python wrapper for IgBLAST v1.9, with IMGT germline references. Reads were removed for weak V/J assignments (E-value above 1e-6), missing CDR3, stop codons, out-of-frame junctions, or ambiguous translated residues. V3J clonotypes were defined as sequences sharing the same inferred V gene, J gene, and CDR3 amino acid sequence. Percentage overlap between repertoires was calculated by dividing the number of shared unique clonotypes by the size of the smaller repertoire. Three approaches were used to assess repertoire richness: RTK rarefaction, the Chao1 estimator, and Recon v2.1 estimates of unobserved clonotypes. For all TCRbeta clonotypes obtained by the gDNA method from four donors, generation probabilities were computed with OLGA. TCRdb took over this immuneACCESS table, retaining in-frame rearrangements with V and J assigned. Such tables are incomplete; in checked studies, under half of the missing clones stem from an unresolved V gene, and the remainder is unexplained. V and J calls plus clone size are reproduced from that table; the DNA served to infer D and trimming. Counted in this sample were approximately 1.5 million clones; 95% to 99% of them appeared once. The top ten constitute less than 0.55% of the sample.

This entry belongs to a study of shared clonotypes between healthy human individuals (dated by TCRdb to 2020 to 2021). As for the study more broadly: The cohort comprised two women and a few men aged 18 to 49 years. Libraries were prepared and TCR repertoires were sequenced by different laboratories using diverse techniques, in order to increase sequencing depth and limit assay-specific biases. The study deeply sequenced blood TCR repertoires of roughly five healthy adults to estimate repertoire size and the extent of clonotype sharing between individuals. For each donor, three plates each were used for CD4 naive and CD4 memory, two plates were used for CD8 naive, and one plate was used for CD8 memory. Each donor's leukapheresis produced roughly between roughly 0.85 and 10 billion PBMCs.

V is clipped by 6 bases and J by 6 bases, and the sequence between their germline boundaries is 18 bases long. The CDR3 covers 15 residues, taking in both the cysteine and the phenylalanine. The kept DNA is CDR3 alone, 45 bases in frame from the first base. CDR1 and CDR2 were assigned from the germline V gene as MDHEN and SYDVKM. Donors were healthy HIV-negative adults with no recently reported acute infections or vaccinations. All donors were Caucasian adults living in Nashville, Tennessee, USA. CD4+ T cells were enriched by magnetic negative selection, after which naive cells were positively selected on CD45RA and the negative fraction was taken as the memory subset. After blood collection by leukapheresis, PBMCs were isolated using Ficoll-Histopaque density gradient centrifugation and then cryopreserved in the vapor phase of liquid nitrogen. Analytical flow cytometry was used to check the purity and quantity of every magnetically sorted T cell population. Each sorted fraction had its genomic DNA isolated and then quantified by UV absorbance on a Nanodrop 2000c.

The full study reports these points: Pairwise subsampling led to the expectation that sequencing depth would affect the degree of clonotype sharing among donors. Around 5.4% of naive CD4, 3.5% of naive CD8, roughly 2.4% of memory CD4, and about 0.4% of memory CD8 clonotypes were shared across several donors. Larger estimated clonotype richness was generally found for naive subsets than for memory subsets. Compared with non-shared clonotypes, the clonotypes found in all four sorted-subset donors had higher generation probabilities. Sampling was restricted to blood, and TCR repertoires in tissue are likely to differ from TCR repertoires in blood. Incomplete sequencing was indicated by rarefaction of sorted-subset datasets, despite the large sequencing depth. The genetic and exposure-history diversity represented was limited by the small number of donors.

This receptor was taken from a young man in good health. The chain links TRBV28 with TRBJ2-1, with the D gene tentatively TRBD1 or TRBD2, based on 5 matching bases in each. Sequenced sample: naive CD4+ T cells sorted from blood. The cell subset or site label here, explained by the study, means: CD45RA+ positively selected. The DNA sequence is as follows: TGTGCCAGCAGGTGGGGCATTCCGGCGGGCAATGAGCAGTTCTTC. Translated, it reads CASRWGIPAGNEQFF.